Here is one T cell receptor beta chain with its context. The antigen is not known. The data stem from a study of T cell responses to AZD1222 COVID-19 vaccine. Study details: Pooled together were second doses at about 4 or about 12 weeks. Whole-study results and caveats: Mapped onto spike, vaccine-associated CD4 TCRs spanned it and were dominant at 160-218 and 743-854. A mostly white British donor set with more females was recruited, and clonal diversity was possibly underestimated.

TCRdb's copy holds only in-frame clones and misses some; the assay was immunoSEQ multiplex PCR. The sample has just under 35,000 clones; 85% to 90% are singletons. Specimen: peripheral blood, collected on day 0 of AZD1222 vaccination. The TCR sequence derives from an adult in good health.

This CDR3 is CASSDLGTSERKDTQYF. In nucleotides, the CDR3 is TGTGCCAGCAGTGACCTTGGGACTAGCGAAAGAAAAGATACGCAGTATTTT. The chain links TRBV6-4 to TRBJ2-3; 10 bases line up with TRBD2. Germline V gene lookup returns CDR1 MRHNA and CDR2 SNTAGT. The ends lost 2 bases at V and 5 bases at J; junction bases unmatched: 10. CDR3 length: 17 residues.